This T cell receptor (beta chain) was found in a study of T cell repertoires in cytomegalovirus infection. Study background: Matching HLA type, along with CMV infection, was indicated by public TCR beta signatures. Study-wide results and caveats: The response measured ex vivo was dominated by TCR beta clonotypes (HLA-C-restricted and CMV-specific). Identification of carriers of CMV plus the relevant HLA was achieved through cumulative public TCR beta family frequency.

TCRdb independently ran MiXCR on the reads; one entry per CDR3 protein. The sample carries more than 85,000 distinct CDR3 sequences, 16% recorded once. Germline CDR1 and CDR2: SGHNT and YYREEE (reference sequence). There are 15 residues in the CDR3. The ends were cut back, 5 bases at V and 4 bases at J, with 17 bases in the middle. Concerning this clonotype itself: No antigen is known for it.

This chain uses TRBV5-4 with TRBJ2-3; D possibly corresponds to TRBD2 (6 bases). This TCR came from a human donor in good health (CMV status not recorded). Some clones in this sample may be carry-over from other donors' samples. The source material was PBMCs. The CDR3 DNA reads TGTGCCAGCAGGAGGTCCGGGGGAGGAGCAGATACGCAGTATTTT. It specifies CASRRSGGGADTQYF.